This section outlines one T cell receptor beta chain sequence together with its context. This clonotype is medium-sized (0.01 to 0.1%) in its sample. The antigen it binds to is not known. Base quality data are lacking; no much larger clone is found one base away. In the paper's terms, the time point label means: blood at routine non-recurrence follow-up after resection. TCR sequencing used whole RNA extracted from tumor and nontumor lung tissue, or from cryopreserved PBMC samples, without cell sorting. Only patients for whom sufficient RNA was available from at least two tumor regions were selected for TCR sequencing. This entry belongs to a study of spatial heterogeneity in lung cancer (dated by TCRdb to about 2019). Regarding the research as a whole: The donors were around 69 patients from the lung TRACERx cohort who had early-stage, untreated non-small cell lung cancer. Follow-up PBMC samples were sequenced whenever available, with the median time to follow-up being around 2 years after resection. More beta-chain than alpha-chain transcripts were consistently detected, likely reflecting higher beta-chain transcript abundance. In the raw uncorrected reads, each unique combination of TCR and UMI appeared more than ten times on average. TCR alpha and beta repertoires were quantitatively compared across multiple tumor regions, matched nontumor lung and blood in non-small cell lung cancer. Nonsynonymous mutation counts, determined by whole-exome sequencing of tumor tissue, were related to features of the TCR repertoire. At surgery, both alpha and beta chains were TCR-sequenced in 200 to 250 tumor regions, fewer than 85 matched nontumor lung samples and 56 PBMC samples.

Overall study outcomes, separate from this receptor: Only roughly 15 patients were included in the comparisons of baseline and follow-up blood repertoires. Ubiquitous expanded tumor TCRs were detected in blood more often at tumor resection than at routine follow-up. Confirming at a functional level the hypothesis that regional TCRs recognize regional mutations was considered to require additional single-cell paired TCR alpha and beta sequencing.

Receptor amplification or capture employed 5' RACE. Sequencer: NextSeq 500. In the TCR library protocol, a unique molecular identifier was attached to each TCR cDNA molecule so that PCR and sequencing errors could be corrected. The original pipeline was this. TCR identification, UMI-based error correction and CDR3 extraction were all carried out with Decombinator tools. Expanded TCRs were defined as those above a frequency of 2 per 1,000, corresponding to the top 1% of the tumor frequency distribution. Renyi diversity was calculated using the R vegan package after each repertoire was subsampled 100 times to 5,000 TCRs. CDR3 similarity networks were built from amino acid triplet string-kernel similarity, connecting CDR3s with pairwise similarity above 0.82. TCRdb took the public reads, trimmed them with fastp at Q25, ran MiXCR for clone calling and kept in-frame beta chains. Entries are consolidated by CDR3 protein sequence, retaining the most common genes and DNA. TCRdb, not the authors, supplied the V and J calls. The sample yields over 35,000 distinct CDR3 sequences; roughly 10% were counted once. More than 15% of the sample lies in the top ten.

The clonotype comes from a female donor with early-stage non-small cell lung cancer. Sequences were derived from PBMCs, sampled at follow-up.

The nucleotides are TGTGCCAGCAGCCCTGGGGGGCAGGGGACTACGCAGTATTTT. It is translated as CASSPGGQGTTQYF. Rearrangement joined TRBV28 to TRBJ2-3; the D gene may be TRBD1 or TRBD2, since each aligns over 6 bases. Via the germline V gene, CDR1 is MDHEN and CDR2 SYDVKM. The CDR3 measures 14 amino acids from cysteine to phenylalanine. The kept DNA is CDR3 alone, 42 bases in frame from the first base. V is cut by 6 bases and J by 8 bases, and the space between the germline ends is 18 bases.